This T cell receptor beta chain originates from a study of blood T cell repertoires in COVID-19. About the research overall: Both acute and convalescent COVID-19 samples were obtained from the United States, Italy and Spain. In each case, the material was cDNA or gDNA derived from T cells, B-cell-depleted T cells, or PBMCs.

A case of COVID-19 had been met by exposed participants within 2 weeks before study entry. This clone was seen a handful of times. After removal of 4 bases from V and 7 bases from J, the junction contained 7 bases not matched to a gene. Germline V gene lookup returns CDR1 SGDLS and CDR2 YYNGEE. This CDR3 has 14 residues. TCRdb keeps only in-frame clones here, not all; method: immunoSEQ multiplex PCR. The data contain some 340,000 clones, 90% of them singletons. V and J are TRBV9 and TRBJ1-5, with TRBD1 identical over 8 bases. The receptor's source is a woman younger than 45 who had been exposed to COVID-19. The sample consisted of PBMCs or T cells enriched from blood (not recorded which). This CDR3 is CASSPGQGAQPQHF. The CDR3 region has the DNA TGTGCCAGCAGCCCCGGACAGGGTGCCCAGCCCCAGCATTTT.